This T cell receptor (beta chain) was observed in a study of blood T cell dynamics during melanoma immunotherapy. The repertoire was sequenced with immunoSEQ multiplex PCR; TCRdb's copy has only in-frame clones and lacks some. The table shows approximately 9,500 clones, with about 91% occurring only once. The time point here: pre-treatment baseline. This receptor was taken from a human donor with melanoma. This specimen was blood, taken from a patient treated with checkpoint blockade.

CDR3 nucleotide sequence: TGCAGTGGGGACAGGGACTACGAGCAGTACTTC. As protein: CSGDRDYEQYF. V gene TRBV20-1 combines with J gene TRBJ2-7, with TRBD1 matching 9 bases. The J segment lost 3 bases and the V segment lost 7 bases, leaving 1 base of the junction unmatched. CDR1 and CDR2 (germline): DFQATT, SNEGSKA (reference sequence). The CDR3 has 11 residues.